This TCR beta chain was identified during a study of shared clonotypes between healthy human individuals. CDR3 length: 13 amino acids. The method was immunoSEQ multiplex PCR; TCRdb's version includes in-frame clones alone and lacks a portion of them. Of roughly 2.5 million clones in the sample, around 94% are singletons; the top ten hold over 0.12%. The chain uses TRBV12-2 and TRBJ2-7; TRBD2, as called in the table, went unchecked against the DNA. TRBV12-2 is assigned pseudogene status. Sequenced sample: naive CD4+ T cells sorted from blood. The subset here: CD45RA+ positively selected. This TCR came from a man aged 18 to 30 in good health. In DNA form, the CDR3 reads TGTGCACCCGCGGAGACTTTCCTCTACGAGCAGTACTTC. Translating it yields CAPAETFLYEQYF.